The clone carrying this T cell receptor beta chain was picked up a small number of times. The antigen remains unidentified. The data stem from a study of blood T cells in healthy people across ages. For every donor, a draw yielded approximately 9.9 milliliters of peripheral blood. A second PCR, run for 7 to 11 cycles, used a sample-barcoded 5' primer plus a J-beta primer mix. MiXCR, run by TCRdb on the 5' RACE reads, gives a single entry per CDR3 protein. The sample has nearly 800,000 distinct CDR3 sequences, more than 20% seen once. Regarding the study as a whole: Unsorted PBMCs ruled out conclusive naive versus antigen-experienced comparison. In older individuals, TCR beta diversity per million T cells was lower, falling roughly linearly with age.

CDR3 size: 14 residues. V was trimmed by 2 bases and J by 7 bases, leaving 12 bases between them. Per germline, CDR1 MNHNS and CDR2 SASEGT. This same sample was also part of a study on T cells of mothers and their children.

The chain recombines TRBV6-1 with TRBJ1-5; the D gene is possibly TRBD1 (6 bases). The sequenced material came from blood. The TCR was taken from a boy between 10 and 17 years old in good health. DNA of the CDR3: TGTGCCAGCAGTGAAAGCAGGGGTAGACAGCCCCAGCATTTT. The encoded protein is CASSESRGRQPQHF.